This TCR beta chain emerged from a study of spatial heterogeneity in lung cancer. The wider study: Within raw reads, each unique TCR and UMI combination appeared on average more than ten times. Study-level findings and limits: Higher tumor mutation counts went along with higher counts of expanded intratumoral alpha and beta TCRs. Coverage estimated for tumor T cells reached 5.5% to 9% for alpha chains and less than 15% for beta chains.

In the library, each TCR cDNA molecule bore its own unique molecular identifier. TCRdb called the 5' RACE reads again in MiXCR, with one record for every CDR3 protein. The sample holds nearly 5,000 distinct CDR3 sequences, over 10% seen once. This clonotype ranks as medium-sized. Its antigen is not known. The germline gives CDR1 SGHRS, CDR2 YFSETQ. Trimming pared 6 bases from V and 2 bases from J, leaving 13 bases between. CDR3 size: 14 residues. Time point described: sample taken at primary tumor resection. The V gene is TRBV5-1, the J gene TRBJ2-3, with a tentative D call TRBD1 (6 bases). The TCR originated in a female donor with early-stage non-small cell lung cancer. Sequenced material: lung tumor tissue, taken at surgery. CDR3 residues: CASTLTGYTDTQYF. The CDR3 DNA reads TGCGCCAGCACCCTGACAGGATACACAGATACGCAGTATTTT.